Ten or more counts support the clone carrying this T cell receptor (beta chain). These data originate in a study of neurological immune-mediated disorders. TCRdb itself ran the 5' RACE reads through MiXCR, one entry per CDR3 protein. This table has around 67,000 distinct CDR3 sequences, roughly 5.6% appearing once. CDR1 and CDR2 (germline): DFQATT, SNEGSKA (reference sequence). V was cut by 4 bases and J by 0 bases, with 9 bases left in between. The CDR3 consists of 13 residues. The sequencing input was PBMCs. This receptor was obtained from a young man with multiple sclerosis. The V and J genes are TRBV20-1 and TRBJ1-1, with D possibly matching TRBD1 (5 bases). The CDR3 spells CSANQGLNTEAFF. For the CDR3, the DNA is TGCAGTGCTAATCAGGGATTGAACACTGAAGCTTTCTTT.